This paragraph covers one T cell receptor (beta chain) sequence. The specificity of this receptor is unknown. The input lacks base qualities; no much larger clone sits a single base away. The collaborating institutions used their own protocols to collect whole blood in K2EDTA tubes. For TCRbeta analysis, collaborators shipped samples as frozen whole blood, isolated PBMCs, or DNA extracted from either of those sample types. This sample stems from a study of blood T cell repertoires in COVID-19 (dated by TCRdb to 2018 to 2020). Notes on the research overall: Samples from collaborators originated in the United States, Italy and Spain and spanned both the acute and convalescent phases of COVID-19. Nearly every sample came with metadata listing a de-identified subject ID, COVID-19 status, age in years and sex. The repertoires were made available in a free public database intended to serve as a resource for research on the immune response to SARS-CoV-2. Deeply sampled blood TCRbeta repertoires from subjects exposed to, actively infected with, or recovered from COVID-19 were included in the dataset. HLA class I and class II types, where available, came from metadata supplied by the sample provider rather than from assay-based typing. The prospective study material was composed of cDNA or gDNA derived from T cells, B-cell-depleted T cells, or PBMCs. Samples were obtained from the ongoing ImmuneRACE study (first 160 participants) and from about 1,300 subjects provided by 6 global collaborators. What the research found in general, with its limitations: The amount of clinical and demographic metadata varied by source and participant and was provided uncurated.

CDR1 and CDR2 are read off the germline V gene (reference sequence) as MNHNY and SVGAGI. Taken from cysteine to phenylalanine, the CDR3 has 16 residues. Only CDR3 DNA remains: 48 bases, in frame from the first base. Compared with germline, V lacks 5 bases and J lacks 0 bases; bases without a gene match: 9. TCRbeta CDR3 regions were amplified from genomic DNA by means of the immunoSEQ Assay, a bias-controlled multiplex PCR. The authors' pipeline ran thus. The number of nucleated cells in each sample was estimated from the amplification of reference gene primers within the assay. Sequence reads were collapsed and filtered to measure the absolute abundance of every unique TCRbeta CDR3 rearrangement. Productive Simpson clonality was computed per sample as the square root of Simpson's diversity index over productive rearrangements. Drawn from immuneACCESS, this table holds only the in-frame rearrangements with V and J called that TCRdb kept. Clones are partly lost; checked studies trace under half to an unresolved V gene and leave the rest unexplained. The V and J calls and clone size come from that table; D and trimming were worked out from the DNA. The sample table records a few hundred thousand clones; roughly 91% of these occur just once. Of the sample, 1% falls within the top ten clones.

The sample taken for sequencing was peripheral blood. The chain links TRBV6-6 with TRBJ1-2; TRBD1 aligns with 7 central bases. The clonotype was recovered from a man aged 50-60 years with active or convalescent COVID-19. The CDR3 protein: CASSTYDRAANYGYTF. The DNA is as follows: TGTGCCAGCAGTACCTACGACAGGGCCGCTAACTATGGCTACACCTTC.